The next 12 T cell receptor beta chains were all read from a single sample in a study of healthy donors' naive CD4 and CD8 T cells. A linear amplification protocol produced the TCR libraries from about 0.45 ug of total RNA. From the reads, TCRdb called clonotypes with MiXCR, one entry per CDR3 protein. The sample comprises around 180,000 distinct CDR3 sequences, around 74% of which are singletons, and 2% to 2.5% rests with the top ten. The specimen was naive CD4+ and CD8+ T cells sorted from blood, pooled from several donors. The receptors come from a pool of human donors in good health; the sample pools cells from several healthy donors.

Only a few counts were recorded for this clonotype. This rearrangement joins TRBV2 to TRBJ2-7; a possible D gene is TRBD2 (6 bases). V was trimmed by 0 bases and J by 6 bases, leaving 12 bases between them. This CDR3 region has 14 residues. Germline CDR1 and CDR2: SNHLY and FYNNEI. In DNA, the CDR3 is TGTGCCAGCAGTGAAGCGGGAGGCGGCAGCGAGCAGTACTTC. Translating gives CASSEAGGGSEQYF.

This clonotype was counted between two and nine times. The chain joins TRBV13 to TRBJ2-1; D is uncertain. The CDR3 covers 12 residues. The V end lost 1 base, the J end lost 6 bases, and 4 bases lay between the germline ends. Germline values: CDR1 PRHDT, CDR2 FYEKMQ (reference sequence). The CDR3 reads CASSLESNEQFF. The CDR3 DNA reads TGTGCCAGCAGCTTAGAGAGCAATGAGCAGTTCTTC.

This chain connects TRBV5-1 to TRBJ2-7; 9 bases align to TRBD1. Germline lookup yields CDR1 SGHRS and CDR2 YFSETQ. V lost 0 bases to trimming and J lost 3 bases; unmatched junction nucleotides: 4. CDR3 size: 15 residues. This chain's CDR3 is CASSLDGTGNYEQYF. CDR3 coding DNA: TGCGCCAGCAGCTTGGACGGGACAGGGAACTACGAGCAGTACTTC.

This chain links TRBV27 with TRBJ1-2; D remains ambiguous. V dropped 7 bases and J dropped 0 bases, with 12 bases sitting between them. The CDR3 is 14 residues long. Per germline, CDR1 MNHEY and CDR2 SMNVEV (reference sequence). CDR3 protein: CASTTWGTNYGYTF. In DNA form, the CDR3 reads TGTGCCAGCACTACGTGGGGAACTAACTATGGCTACACCTTC.

This clonotype was seen a few times. The CDR3 coding sequence is TGCAGCGTCGAAAGCGGGGCTTCTGTTGAATGGTACACTGAAGCTTTCTTT. Translation: CSVESGASVEWYTEAFF. The V call is TRBV29-1, the J call TRBJ1-1; weak D call: TRBD1 (5 bases). The CDR3 sequence is 17 residues long. V dropped 6 bases and J dropped 3 bases, with 26 bases sitting between them. Per the germline V gene, CDR1 is SQVTM and CDR2 is ANQGSEA.

This clonotype has just one count. No conserved phenylalanine or tryptophan ends this CDR3, so it is likely a read error. This sequence joins TRBV27 and TRBJ2-1, with D uncertain. Germline CDR1 MNHEY, CDR2 SMNVEV (reference sequence). The V gene lost 3 bases and the J gene lost 8 bases, with 5 bases spanning the gap. This CDR3 has 11 residues. CDR3 loop: CASSLRDEQFL. CDR3 coding DNA: TGTGCCAGCAGTTTGCGTGATGAGCAGTTCCTC.

The chain joins TRBV18 to TRBJ2-3, with 11 bases fitting TRBD1. Germline-derived CDR1 and CDR2 are KGHSH and LQKENI. J was trimmed by 2 bases and V by 5 bases; bases with no gene match: 3. This CDR3 is 15 amino acids long. The CDR3 reads CASSTDRGLTDTQYF. The CDR3 coding sequence is TGTGCCAGCTCAACGGACAGGGGGCTCACAGATACGCAGTATTTT.

The genes are TRBV10-3 and TRBJ1-1; 10 bases agree with TRBD1. The junction had 3 bases not matched to a gene; V was cut back by 3 bases and J by 8 bases. Germline V gene sequence: CDR1 ENHRY, CDR2 SYGVKD. The CDR3 length is 13 residues. CDR3 in amino acids: CAISDGQGVEAFF. The CDR3 coding sequence is TGTGCCATCAGTGACGGACAGGGGGTAGAAGCTTTCTTT.

DNA for the CDR3: TGTGCCAGCAGTGACAGGTTATCCTACGAGCAGTACTTC. Translation: CASSDRLSYEQYF. The chain employs TRBV6-6 and TRBJ2-7; D might be TRBD1 (6 bases). Per germline, CDR1 MNHNY and CDR2 SVGAGI (reference sequence). The V and J ends lost 5 bases and 1 base respectively, with 9 bases between them. The CDR3 length is 13 residues.

The chain joins TRBV18 to TRBJ1-2, with D tentatively TRBD1 (5 bases). The CDR3 totals 13 residues. Germline CDR1 KGHSH, CDR2 LQKENI. V lost 6 bases, J lost 6 bases, and 14 bases lay in between. CDR3 in DNA: TGTGCCAGCTCGTCAGGGTCGGGGAATGGCTACACCTTC. It is translated as CASSSGSGNGYTF.

The J gene is TRBJ2-4, the V gene TRBV6-6; maybe TRBD1 (6 bases). The CDR3 is 13 amino acids. Deletions cut 5 bases from V and 7 bases from J, with 12 bases between. CDR1 is MNHNY, CDR2 SVGAGI, per germline (reference sequence). The CDR3 DNA sequence: TGTGCCAGCAGTGTGGGGGCTGCGAACATTCAGTACTTC. It translates to CASSVGAANIQYF.

J is TRBJ1-2 and V is TRBV20-1, with D perhaps matching TRBD1 (6 bases). The CDR3 runs to 14 residues. Trimming removed 0 bases from V and 3 bases from J, with 11 bases in between. Germline loops: CDR1 DFQATT, CDR2 SNEGSKA (reference sequence). CDR3 protein: CSARDFRTDYGYTF. DNA of the CDR3: TGCAGTGCTAGAGATTTTAGGACAGACTATGGCTACACCTTC.